This T cell receptor beta chain was captured by sequencing in a study of T cells in Graves' hyperthyroidism and ophthalmopathy. Diagnosing involved the use of clinical symptoms, serum thyroxine and TRAb, thyroid ultrasound and orbital computed tomography. Authors of the study amplified TCR beta CDR3 regions from RNA transcripts. First-round RT-PCR with HTBI primers amplified the TCR CDR3 region. MiXCR, run by TCRdb on the multiplex PCR reads, gives a single entry per CDR3 protein. This sample has approximately 640,000 distinct CDR3 sequences, with just under 45% found just once. Study-wide results and caveats: In the analysis, a 13 V-J model separated ophthalmopathy from stable hyperthyroidism. Blood also carried most thyroid clonotypes expanded above 0.001. The model identified upcoming ophthalmopathy a median roughly 6.5 months ahead of onset.

For this clonotype: Its antigen remains unknown.

The V segment lost 1 base and the J segment 4 bases; nucleotides outside the gene matches: 5. Germline V gives CDR1 KGHDR, CDR2 SFDVKD. CDR3 size: 15 residues. Input material: peripheral blood or thyroid tissue (not recorded which). This TCR was sampled from an adult man with Graves' disease, either hyperthyroidism or ophthalmopathy (not recorded which). This rearrangement joins TRBV24-1 to TRBJ2-5; TRBD2 matches 7 bases. CDR3 DNA sequence: TGTGCCACCAGTGATTTAACGGGAGGAGCAGAGACCCAGTACTTC. This encodes CATSDLTGGAETQYF.